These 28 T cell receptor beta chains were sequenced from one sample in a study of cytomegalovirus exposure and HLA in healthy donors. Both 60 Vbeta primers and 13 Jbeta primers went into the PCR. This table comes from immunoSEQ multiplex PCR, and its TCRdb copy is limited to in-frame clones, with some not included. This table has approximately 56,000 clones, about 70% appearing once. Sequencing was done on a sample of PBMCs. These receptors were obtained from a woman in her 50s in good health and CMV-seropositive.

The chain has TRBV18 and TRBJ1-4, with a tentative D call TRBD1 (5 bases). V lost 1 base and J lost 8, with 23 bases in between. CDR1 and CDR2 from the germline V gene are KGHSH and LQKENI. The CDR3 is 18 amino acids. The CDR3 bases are TGTGCCAGCTCACCACTCTCATCCCCCTCGGACATAGGCGAAAAACTGTTTTTT. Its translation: CASSPLSSPSDIGEKLFF.

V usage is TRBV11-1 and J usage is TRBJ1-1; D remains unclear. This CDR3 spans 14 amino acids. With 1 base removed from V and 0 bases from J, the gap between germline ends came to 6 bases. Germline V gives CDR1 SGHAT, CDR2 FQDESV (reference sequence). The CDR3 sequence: CASSLGVMNTEAFF. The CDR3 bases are TGTGCCAGCAGCTTAGGAGTCATGAACACTGAAGCTTTCTTT.

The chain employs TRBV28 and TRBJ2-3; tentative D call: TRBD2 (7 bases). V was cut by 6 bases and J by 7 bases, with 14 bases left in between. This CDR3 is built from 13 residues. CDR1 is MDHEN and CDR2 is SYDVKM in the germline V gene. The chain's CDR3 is CASRTGGINTQYF. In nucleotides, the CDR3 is TGTGCCAGCAGGACGGGGGGCATAAATACGCAGTATTTT.

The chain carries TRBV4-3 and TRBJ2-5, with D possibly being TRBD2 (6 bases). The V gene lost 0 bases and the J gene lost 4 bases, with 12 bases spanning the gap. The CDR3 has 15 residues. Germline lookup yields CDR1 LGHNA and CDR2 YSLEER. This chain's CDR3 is CASSQEWDFVETQYF. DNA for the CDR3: TGCGCCAGCAGCCAAGAGTGGGACTTCGTAGAGACCCAGTACTTC.

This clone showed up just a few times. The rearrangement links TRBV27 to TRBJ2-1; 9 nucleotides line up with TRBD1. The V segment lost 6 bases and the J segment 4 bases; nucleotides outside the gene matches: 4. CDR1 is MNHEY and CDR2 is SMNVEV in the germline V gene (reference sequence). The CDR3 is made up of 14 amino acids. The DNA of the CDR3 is TGTGCCAGCAGCCGGGACAGGGAATACAATGAGCAGTTCTTC. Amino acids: CASSRDREYNEQFF.

The CDR3: CAIRGASGGYNEQFF. CDR3 in DNA: TGTGCCATTCGAGGGGCTAGCGGGGGCTACAATGAGCAGTTCTTC. The V and J genes are TRBV10-3 and TRBJ2-1; 10 bases fit TRBD2. The CDR3 consists of 15 residues. With V trimmed by 9 bases and J by 3 bases, 8 bases remained unmatched. CDR1 is ENHRY, CDR2 SYGVKD, per germline.

In DNA, the CDR3 is TGTGCCATCAGTGAGGAACTTTATGGAGGGAGTCTCAGCAATGAGCAGTTCTTC. It is translated as CAISEELYGGSLSNEQFF. The rearrangement links TRBV10-3 to TRBJ2-1; possibly TRBD2 for D (6 bases). The V end lost 2 bases, the J end lost 6 bases, and 23 bases lay between the germline ends. Per germline, CDR1 ENHRY and CDR2 SYGVKD. The CDR3 runs to 18 residues.

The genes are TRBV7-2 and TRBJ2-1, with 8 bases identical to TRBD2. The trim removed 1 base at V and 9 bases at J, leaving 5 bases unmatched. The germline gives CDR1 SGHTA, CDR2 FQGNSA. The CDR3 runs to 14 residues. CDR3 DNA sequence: TGTGCCAGCAGCTTAGGCGGGGGGCGGGTTGAGCAGTTCTTC. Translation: CASSLGGGRVEQFF.

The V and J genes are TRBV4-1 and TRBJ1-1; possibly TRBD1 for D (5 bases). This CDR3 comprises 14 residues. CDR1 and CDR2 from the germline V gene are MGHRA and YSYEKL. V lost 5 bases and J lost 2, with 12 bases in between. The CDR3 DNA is TGCGCCAGCAGCGACAGCACATTTAACACTGAAGCTTTCTTT. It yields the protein CASSDSTFNTEAFF.

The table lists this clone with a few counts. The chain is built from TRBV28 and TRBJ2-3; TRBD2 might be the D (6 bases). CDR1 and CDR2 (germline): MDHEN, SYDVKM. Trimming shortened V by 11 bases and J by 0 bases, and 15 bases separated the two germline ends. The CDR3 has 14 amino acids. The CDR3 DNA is TGTGCCGGAGGTAGCGGACCTAGCACAGATACGCAGTATTTT. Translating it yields CAGGSGPSTDTQYF.

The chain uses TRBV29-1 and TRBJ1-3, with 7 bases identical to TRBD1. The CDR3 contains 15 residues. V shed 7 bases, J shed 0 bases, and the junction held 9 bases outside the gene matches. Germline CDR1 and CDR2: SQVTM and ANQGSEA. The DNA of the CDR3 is TGCAGCGCTCTGACAGGGACTGGCTCTGGAAACACCATATATTTT. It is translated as CSALTGTGSGNTIYF.

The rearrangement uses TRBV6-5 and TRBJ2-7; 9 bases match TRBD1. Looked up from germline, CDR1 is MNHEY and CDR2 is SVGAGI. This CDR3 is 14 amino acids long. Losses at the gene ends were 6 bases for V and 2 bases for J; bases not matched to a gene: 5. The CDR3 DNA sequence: TGTGCCAGCAGACCCGGGACAGGGCCCTACGAGCAGTACTTC. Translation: CASRPGTGPYEQYF.

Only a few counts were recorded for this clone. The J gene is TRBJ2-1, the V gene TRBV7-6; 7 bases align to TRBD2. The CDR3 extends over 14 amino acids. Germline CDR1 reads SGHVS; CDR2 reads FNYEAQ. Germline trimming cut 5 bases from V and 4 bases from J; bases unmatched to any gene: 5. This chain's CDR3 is CASSVGLTYNEQFF. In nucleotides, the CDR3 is TGTGCCAGCAGCGTGGGACTAACGTACAATGAGCAGTTCTTC.

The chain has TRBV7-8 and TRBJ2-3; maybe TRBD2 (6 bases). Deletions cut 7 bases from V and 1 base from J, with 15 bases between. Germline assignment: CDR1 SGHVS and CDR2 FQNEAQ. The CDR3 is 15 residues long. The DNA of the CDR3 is TGTGCCAGCACCTCCTTCGGGAGAGGCACAGATACGCAGTATTTT. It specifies CASTSFGRGTDTQYF.

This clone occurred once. The CDR3 bases are TGTGCCAGCAGTTTATCGACTAGCGGGACAGATACGCAGTATTTT. It is translated as CASSLSTSGTDTQYF. This chain connects TRBV27 to TRBJ2-3; TRBD2 matches at 10 bases. The CDR3 consists of 15 residues. Per the germline V gene, CDR1 is MNHEY and CDR2 is SMNVEV (reference sequence). V lost 0 bases and J lost 3; bases outside the gene matches: 0.

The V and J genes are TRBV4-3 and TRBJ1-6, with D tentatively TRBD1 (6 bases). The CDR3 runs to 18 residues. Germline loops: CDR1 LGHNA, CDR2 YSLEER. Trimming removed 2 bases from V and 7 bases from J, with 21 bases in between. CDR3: CASSQKTYSGTINSPLHF. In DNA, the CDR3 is TGCGCCAGCAGCCAAAAAACATACTCCGGGACAATCAATTCACCCCTCCACTTT.

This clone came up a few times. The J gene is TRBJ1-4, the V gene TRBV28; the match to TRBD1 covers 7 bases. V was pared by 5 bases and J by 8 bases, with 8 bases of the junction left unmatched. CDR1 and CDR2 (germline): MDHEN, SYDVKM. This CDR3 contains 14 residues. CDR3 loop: CASSPTGEEEKLFF. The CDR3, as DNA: TGTGCCAGCAGTCCCACAGGGGAGGAGGAAAAACTGTTTTTT.

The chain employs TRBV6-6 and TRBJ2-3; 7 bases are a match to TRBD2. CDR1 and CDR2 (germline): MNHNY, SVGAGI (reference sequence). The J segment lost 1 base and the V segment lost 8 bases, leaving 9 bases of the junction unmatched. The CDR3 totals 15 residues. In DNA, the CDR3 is TGTGCCAGCCGAACCCGGGGGGAAGGCACAGATACGCAGTATTTT. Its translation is CASRTRGEGTDTQYF.

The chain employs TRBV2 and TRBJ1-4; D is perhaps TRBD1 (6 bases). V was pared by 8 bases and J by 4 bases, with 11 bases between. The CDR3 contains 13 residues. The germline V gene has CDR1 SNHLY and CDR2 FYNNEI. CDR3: CASRDTFNEKLFF. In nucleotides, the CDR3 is TGTGCCAGCCGGGACACCTTTAATGAAAAACTGTTTTTT.

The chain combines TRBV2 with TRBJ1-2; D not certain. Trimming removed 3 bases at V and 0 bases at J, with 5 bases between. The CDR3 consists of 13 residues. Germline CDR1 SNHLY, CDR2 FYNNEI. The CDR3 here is CASSDGANYGYTF. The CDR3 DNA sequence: TGTGCCAGCAGTGACGGAGCTAACTATGGCTACACCTTC.

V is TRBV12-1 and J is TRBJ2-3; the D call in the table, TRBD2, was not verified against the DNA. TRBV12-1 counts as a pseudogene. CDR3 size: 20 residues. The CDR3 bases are TGTGCCAGCAGCTTTTCATGCACTAGCGGGATGTATAGCCCTGGAGATACGCAGTATTTT. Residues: CASSFSCTSGMYSPGDTQYF.

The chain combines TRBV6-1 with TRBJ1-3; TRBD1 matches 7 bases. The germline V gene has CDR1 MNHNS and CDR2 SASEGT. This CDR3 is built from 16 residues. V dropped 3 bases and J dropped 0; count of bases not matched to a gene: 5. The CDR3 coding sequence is TGTGCCAGCAGTGAGGACAGGCGCTTCTCTGGAAACACCATATATTTT. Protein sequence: CASSEDRRFSGNTIYF.

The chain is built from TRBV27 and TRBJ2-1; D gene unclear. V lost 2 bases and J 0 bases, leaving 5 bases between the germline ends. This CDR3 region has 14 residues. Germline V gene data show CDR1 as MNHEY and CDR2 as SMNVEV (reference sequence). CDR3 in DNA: TGTGCCAGCAGTTTAGAGAGCTCCTACAATGAGCAGTTCTTC. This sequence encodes CASSLESSYNEQFF.

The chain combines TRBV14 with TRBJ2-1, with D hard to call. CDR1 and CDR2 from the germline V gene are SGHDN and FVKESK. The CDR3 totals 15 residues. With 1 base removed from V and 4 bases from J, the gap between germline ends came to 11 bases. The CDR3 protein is CASSQGRALYNEQFF. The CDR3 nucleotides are TGTGCCAGCAGCCAAGGCCGCGCCCTATACAATGAGCAGTTCTTC.

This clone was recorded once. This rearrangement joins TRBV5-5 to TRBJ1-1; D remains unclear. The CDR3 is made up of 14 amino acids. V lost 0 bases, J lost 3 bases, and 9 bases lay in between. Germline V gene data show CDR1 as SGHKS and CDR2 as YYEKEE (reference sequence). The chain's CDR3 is CASSLGGLDTEAFF. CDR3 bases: TGTGCCAGCAGCTTGGGCGGTTTGGACACTGAAGCTTTCTTT.

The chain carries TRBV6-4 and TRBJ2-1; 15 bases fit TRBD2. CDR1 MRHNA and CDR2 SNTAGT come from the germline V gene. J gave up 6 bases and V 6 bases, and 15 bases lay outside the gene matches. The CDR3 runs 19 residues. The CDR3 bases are TGTGCCAGCAGCGAACTGGGACTAGCGGGGGGCTACCCCTCCAATGAGCAGTTCTTC. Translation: CASSELGLAGGYPSNEQFF.

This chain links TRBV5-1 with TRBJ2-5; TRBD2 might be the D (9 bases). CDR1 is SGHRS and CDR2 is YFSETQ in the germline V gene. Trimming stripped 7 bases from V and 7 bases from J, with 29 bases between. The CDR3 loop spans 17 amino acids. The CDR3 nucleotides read TGCGCCAGCCCTTGGAAAGCTACAGGGGGTAGCGGGGGGACCCAGTACTTC. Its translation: CASPWKATGGSGGTQYF.

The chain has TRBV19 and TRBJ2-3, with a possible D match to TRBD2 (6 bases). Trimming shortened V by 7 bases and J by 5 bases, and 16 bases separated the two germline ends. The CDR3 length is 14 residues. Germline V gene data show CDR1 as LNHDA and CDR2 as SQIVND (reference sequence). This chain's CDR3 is CASKNGGPRDTQYF. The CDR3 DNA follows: TGTGCCAGTAAAAATGGAGGGCCGAGAGATACGCAGTATTTT.